A single sample is the source of the 28 T cell receptor beta chains below, sequenced in a study of T cells expressing NK-cell markers. TCRdb reprocessed the 5' RACE reads, keeping one entry per CDR3 protein, no DNA. This repertoire includes fewer than 400,000 distinct CDR3 sequences. Sequencing was performed on blood T cells: a sorted CD56 or NKG2C T cell subset, CD4+ or CD8+ T cells, or bulk PBMC T cells (not recorded which). The source of these receptors is a woman aged 45-60 years in good health.

V gene TRBV4-2 combines with J gene TRBJ2-2; TCRdb proposes TRBD1, but this gene call is untestable without DNA. CDR3 size: 17 residues. The germline CDR1 and CDR2 sequences are LGHNA and YNFKEQ. The chain's CDR3 is CASSQEGGRSSTGELFF.

The chain links TRBV7-6 to TRBJ2-1; TCRdb designates TRBD2, a call that cannot be tested without DNA. The CDR3 has 18 residues. Germline CDR1 SGHVS, CDR2 FNYEAQ. This CDR3 reads CASSLGGTSGRATHEQFF.

This chain joins TRBV27 and TRBJ2-7. Germline CDR1 reads MNHEY; CDR2 reads SMNVEV (reference sequence). The CDR3 contains 12 residues. The CDR3: CASSAEYYEQYF.

The V gene is TRBV29-1, the J gene TRBJ2-2. Germline V gene data show CDR1 as SQVTM and CDR2 as ANQGSEA. This CDR3 has 14 amino acids. CDR3 region: CSAERSGNTGELFF.

This chain links TRBV10-3 with TRBJ2-5; the TCRdb call, TRBD1, lacks DNA for checking. CDR1 is ENHRY, CDR2 SYGVKD, per germline. The length of the CDR3 is 13 residues. CDR3 residues: CGTKAPDKETQYF.

The chain has TRBV29-1 and TRBJ2-7; TCRdb's D call, TRBD2, is unchecked because there is no DNA. The CDR3 extends over 16 amino acids. CDR1 is SQVTM and CDR2 is ANQGSEA in the germline V gene. This CDR3 reads CSVQAAVGGTLYEQYF.

The chain joins TRBV30 to TRBJ1-1; TCRdb returns TRBD1, unconfirmable since there is no DNA. The CDR3 contains 12 residues. Germline loops: CDR1 GTSNPN, CDR2 SVGIG (reference sequence). The CDR3 here is CAWSLDRDWAFF.

The rearrangement links TRBV19 to TRBJ2-3; the TCRdb D gene call, TRBD2, has no DNA to confirm it. From germline, CDR1 is LNHDA and CDR2 SQIVND (reference sequence). The CDR3 contains 21 residues. CDR3 sequence reads: CASSTPEWHPVLAGGPDTQYF.

This CDR3 is CASTPWWQGFNQPQHF. This chain links TRBV5-1 with TRBJ1-5; with no DNA, the TCRdb D assignment of TRBD1 cannot be verified. The CDR3 spans 16 residues. In germline, CDR1 is SGHRS, CDR2 YFSETQ.

This chain links TRBV7-9 with TRBJ2-7; TCRdb names TRBD2, which stays unverified in the absence of DNA. This CDR3 region has 14 residues. CDR1 and CDR2 (germline): SEHNR, FQNEAQ (reference sequence). The CDR3 is CASSLVAGDLEQYF.

The J gene is TRBJ2-7, the V gene TRBV5-1; the D gene TCRdb calls, TRBD2, cannot be checked with no DNA. The CDR3 covers 18 residues. CDR1 and CDR2 (germline): SGHRS, YFSETQ. CDR3 in amino acids: CASSLAPSGRGSSYEQYF.

J is TRBJ2-3 and V is TRBV4-1. This CDR3 has 16 amino acids. Germline CDR1 is MGHRA and CDR2 is YSYEKL. CDR3 loop: CASSQVHGSFGDTQYF.

The chain joins TRBV20-1 to TRBJ2-1; TCRdb names TRBD2, which stays unverified in the absence of DNA. Germline CDR1 DFQATT, CDR2 SNEGSKA (reference sequence). This CDR3 has 11 amino acids. The CDR3: CSASRTSCGFF.

This rearrangement joins TRBV3-1 to TRBJ2-2; TCRdb names TRBD2, which stays unverified in the absence of DNA. The CDR3 has 16 amino acids. CDR1 LGHDT and CDR2 YNNKEL come from the germline V gene (reference sequence). This CDR3 is CASSQALRGLPGELFF.

V usage is TRBV20-1 and J usage is TRBJ1-5; the TCRdb call, TRBD1, lacks DNA for checking. The CDR3 contains 19 residues. CDR1 and CDR2 from the germline V gene are DFQATT and SNEGSKA (reference sequence). CDR3 region: CSARVPVAQGALSNQPQHF.

Considering frequency, this clonotype is medium-sized. The V call is TRBV5-6, the J call TRBJ2-1; TCRdb gives TRBD2 as the D gene, but with no DNA this cannot be confirmed. Germline V gives CDR1 SGHDT, CDR2 YYEEEE. CDR3 length equals 15 residues. The CDR3 loop is CASSSRGFSYNEQFF.

The V call is TRBV28, the J call TRBJ2-7. The germline CDR1 and CDR2 sequences are MDHEN and SYDVKM. This CDR3 is 13 amino acids long. CDR3 amino acids: CASREDTTYEQYF.

The chain combines TRBV5-6 with TRBJ2-2; absent DNA, TCRdb's TRBD1 call cannot be checked. The CDR3 spans 17 residues. CDR1 SGHDT and CDR2 YYEEEE come from the germline V gene. CDR3 region: CASSSPRPGPLPGELFF.

V usage is TRBV20-1 and J usage is TRBJ1-6; TCRdb's assignment of TRBD1 cannot be checked, as there is no DNA. The CDR3 consists of 16 residues. Germline lookup yields CDR1 DFQATT and CDR2 SNEGSKA (reference sequence). This CDR3 reads CSARDFDRGYNSPLHF.

The chain links TRBV5-1 to TRBJ2-1; the TCRdb call, TRBD2, lacks DNA for checking. CDR1 and CDR2 from the germline V gene are SGHRS and YFSETQ. The CDR3 extends over 16 amino acids. The CDR3: CASSFVLAGPPNEQFF.

V usage is TRBV14 and J usage is TRBJ2-3; TCRdb outputs TRBD2, but without DNA this stays unchecked. This CDR3 spans 15 amino acids. Germline V gene sequence: CDR1 SGHDN, CDR2 FVKESK. This chain's CDR3 is CASSQERVPTGTQYF.

This chain connects TRBV12-3 or TRBV12-4 to TRBJ2-5; checking the TCRdb D call of TRBD2 is not possible without DNA. The CDR3 spans 14 residues. The CDR3 here is CASSLSAGVETQYF.

This chain connects TRBV12-3 or TRBV12-4 to TRBJ2-2. This CDR3 region has 14 residues. The CDR3 protein is CASSFLISTGELFF.

The chain is built from TRBV5-4 and TRBJ2-3; the D call from TCRdb, TRBD2, cannot be confirmed without DNA. The CDR3 covers 14 residues. Germline V CDR1 and CDR2: SGHNT, YYREEE (reference sequence). The CDR3 region is CASSPDYLTDTQYF.

This chain uses TRBV7-8 with TRBJ2-2; TCRdb indicates TRBD1, and absent DNA this call remains unverified. From germline, CDR1 is SGHVS and CDR2 FQNEAQ. The CDR3 length is 17 residues. CDR3 sequence: CASSLLIGTTNTGELFF.

The chain employs TRBV5-1 and TRBJ2-3; TCRdb returns TRBD1, unconfirmable since there is no DNA. Germline V gene data show CDR1 as SGHRS and CDR2 as YFSETQ. The CDR3 length is 16 residues. The CDR3: CASSFGGFRHTDTQYF.

The genes are TRBV12-3 or TRBV12-4 and TRBJ2-3; the D gene TCRdb calls, TRBD1, cannot be checked with no DNA. CDR3 size: 16 residues. Here the CDR3 reads CASSFTTGTGADTQYF.

The chain couples TRBV25-1 to TRBJ1-4; TCRdb returns TRBD1, unconfirmable since there is no DNA. CDR3 length: 13 amino acids. Per the germline V gene, CDR1 is MGHDK and CDR2 is SYGVNS. The CDR3 spells CASIDRLNEKLFF.